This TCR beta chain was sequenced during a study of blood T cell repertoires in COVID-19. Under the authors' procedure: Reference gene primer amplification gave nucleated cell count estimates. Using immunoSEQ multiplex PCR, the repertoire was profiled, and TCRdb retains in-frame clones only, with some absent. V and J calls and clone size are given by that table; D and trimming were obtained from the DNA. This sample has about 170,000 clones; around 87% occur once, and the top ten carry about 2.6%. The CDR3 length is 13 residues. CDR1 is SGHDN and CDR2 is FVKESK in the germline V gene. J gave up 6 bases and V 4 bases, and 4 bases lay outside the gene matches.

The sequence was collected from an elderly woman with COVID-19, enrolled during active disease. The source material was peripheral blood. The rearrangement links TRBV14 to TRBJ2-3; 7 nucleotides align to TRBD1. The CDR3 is CASSRTGVDTQYF. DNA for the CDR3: TGTGCCAGCAGCCGTACAGGGGTGGATACGCAGTATTTT.